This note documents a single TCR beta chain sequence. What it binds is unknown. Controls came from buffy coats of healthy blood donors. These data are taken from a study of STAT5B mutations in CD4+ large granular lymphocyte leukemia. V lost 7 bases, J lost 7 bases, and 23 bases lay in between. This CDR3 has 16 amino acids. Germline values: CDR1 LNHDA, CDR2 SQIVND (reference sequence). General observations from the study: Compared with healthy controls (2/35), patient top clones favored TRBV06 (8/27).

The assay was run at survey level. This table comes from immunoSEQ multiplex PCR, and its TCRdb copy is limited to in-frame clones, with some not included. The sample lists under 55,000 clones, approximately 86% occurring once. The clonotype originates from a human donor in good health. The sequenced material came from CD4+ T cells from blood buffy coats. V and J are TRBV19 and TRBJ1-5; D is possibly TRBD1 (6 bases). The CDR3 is CASTQSQGSAWQPQHF. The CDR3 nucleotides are TGTGCCAGTACCCAATCTCAGGGGTCGGCTTGGCAGCCCCAGCATTTT.